A selection of T cell receptor beta chains follows, all from one sample in a study of T cells after yellow fever vaccination. TCRdb redid the calling of the 5' RACE reads with MiXCR, one entry per CDR3 protein. Of about 350,000 distinct CDR3 sequences in the sample, around 8.1% were seen once. The material was PBMCs, obtained about 41 days after the first yellow fever vaccination. Receptor source: a young man who received the YFV17D yellow fever vaccine. CDR3s include the opening cysteine and the closing phenylalanine or tryptophan. Fields, in order: CDR3 DNA, CDR3 protein, V gene, J gene, clone size, D gene. A D gene is named only where the DNA matches it firmly. Where a row states a size, it is once, few, many or the class of an expanded clone; other rows omit it.

DNA: TGCGCCAGCAGCGGGGGGTATGGGACCCCCTCCTACAATGAGCAGTTCTTC
CDR3: CASSGGYGTPSYNEQFF
V: TRBV5-1
J: TRBJ2-1
size: few
D: NA

DNA: TGTGCCAGCAGCCCGGACAGGGCCTACCAGGGAACCCAGTACTTC
CDR3: CASSPDRAYQGTQYF
V: TRBV3-1
J: TRBJ2-5
size: NA
D: TRBD1

DNA: TGTGCCAGCAGTCCTGGGACTGATCCTACAGATACGCAGTATTTT
CDR3: CASSPGTDPTDTQYF
V: TRBV6-2/TRBV6-3
J: TRBJ2-3
size: NA
D: NA

DNA: TGCGCCAGCAGGGAAGGTGGGGACGGGGAGCTGTTTTTT
CDR3: CASREGGDGELFF
V: TRBV5-1
J: TRBJ2-2
size: NA
D: NA

DNA: TGTGCCAGCAGTGAATTTGAGGGGGCTTCTAACTATGGCTACACCTTC
CDR3: CASSEFEGASNYGYTF
V: TRBV2
J: TRBJ1-2
size: NA
D: TRBD1

DNA: TGTGCCACCAGCATGGACAACAACTATGGCTACACCTTC
CDR3: CATSMDNNYGYTF
V: TRBV15
J: TRBJ1-2
size: NA
D: NA

DNA: TGTGCCAGCAGCCCATCCGGCTTCACAGATACGCAGTATTTT
CDR3: CASSPSGFTDTQYF
V: TRBV7-3
J: TRBJ2-3
size: NA
D: NA

DNA: TGTGCCAGCAATTTAGCGTCGGGGCCAGTAGATACGCAGTATTTT
CDR3: CASNLASGPVDTQYF
V: TRBV7-2
J: TRBJ2-3
size: many
D: NA

DNA: TGTGCCAGCAGCCAAGCCGGGACTGCTCAAGAGACCCAGTACTTC
CDR3: CASSQAGTAQETQYF
V: TRBV4-2
J: TRBJ2-5
size: few
D: NA

DNA: TGTGCCAGCAGTGACCGGAGCTCCTACAATGAGCAGTTCTTC
CDR3: CASSDRSSYNEQFF
V: TRBV12-3/TRBV12-4
J: TRBJ2-1
size: NA
D: NA

DNA: TGTGCTAGTGGTCCTCCCCACAGTTTCCCCTACGAGCAGTACTTC
CDR3: CASGPPHSFPYEQYF
V: TRBV12-5
J: TRBJ2-7
size: NA
D: NA

DNA: TGTGCCAGCAGCTGGGGACAGGGGATACATCAGCCCCAGCATTTT
CDR3: CASSWGQGIHQPQHF
V: TRBV7-2
J: TRBJ1-5
size: NA
D: TRBD1

DNA: TGTGCCAGCAGCTCAGGGTTTCCCCGGGACAGTAATCAGCCCCAGCATTTT
CDR3: CASSSGFPRDSNQPQHF
V: TRBV7-9
J: TRBJ1-5
size: NA
D: TRBD1

DNA: TGCAGTGCTTCAGACAGGGGTATCAACAATGAGCAGTTCTTC
CDR3: CSASDRGINNEQFF
V: TRBV20-1
J: TRBJ2-1
size: NA
D: TRBD1

DNA: TGTGCCAGCCAGGCGGGGGGTATCTCAGATACGCAGTATTTT
CDR3: CASQAGGISDTQYF
V: TRBV2
J: TRBJ2-3
size: few
D: TRBD2

DNA: TGTGCCAGCAGCCCGGACCGAGACAATGAGCAGTTCTTC
CDR3: CASSPDRDNEQFF
V: TRBV5-4
J: TRBJ2-1
size: many
D: NA

DNA: TGTGCCAGCAGGACCGGCTATGGCTACACCTTC
CDR3: CASRTGYGYTF
V: TRBV6-2/TRBV6-3
J: TRBJ1-2
size: many
D: NA

DNA: TGTGCCAGCAGCCAAGGACAGGGGAGTCCACCCCTCCACTTT
CDR3: CASSQGQGSPPLHF
V: TRBV14
J: TRBJ1-6
size: few
D: TRBD1

DNA: TGTGCCATCAGTGAGTCCCTGGCAGGGCAGACCTACGAGCAGTACTTC
CDR3: CAISESLAGQTYEQYF
V: TRBV10-3
J: TRBJ2-7
size: many
D: NA

DNA: TGTGCCAGCAGTTACTCTCAGAGCACTAATGAAAAACTGTTTTTT
CDR3: CASSYSQSTNEKLFF
V: TRBV6-5
J: TRBJ1-4
size: NA
D: NA

DNA: TGTGCCAGCAGCCAAGGGGACAGTACACTCCAAGAGACCCAGTACTTC
CDR3: CASSQGDSTLQETQYF
V: TRBV14
J: TRBJ2-5
size: few
D: TRBD1

DNA: TGTGCCAGCAGCGGGGCATGGGATACGCAGTATTTT
CDR3: CASSGAWDTQYF
V: TRBV6-6
J: TRBJ2-3
size: few
D: NA

DNA: TGCAGTGCCGGACCAAACCCGGGGACAGGGACGCAGTATTTT
CDR3: CSAGPNPGTGTQYF
V: TRBV20-1
J: TRBJ2-3
size: few
D: TRBD1

DNA: TGCAGCGTCCATATGAACACCGGGGAGCTGTTTTTT
CDR3: CSVHMNTGELFF
V: TRBV29-1
J: TRBJ2-2
size: few
D: NA